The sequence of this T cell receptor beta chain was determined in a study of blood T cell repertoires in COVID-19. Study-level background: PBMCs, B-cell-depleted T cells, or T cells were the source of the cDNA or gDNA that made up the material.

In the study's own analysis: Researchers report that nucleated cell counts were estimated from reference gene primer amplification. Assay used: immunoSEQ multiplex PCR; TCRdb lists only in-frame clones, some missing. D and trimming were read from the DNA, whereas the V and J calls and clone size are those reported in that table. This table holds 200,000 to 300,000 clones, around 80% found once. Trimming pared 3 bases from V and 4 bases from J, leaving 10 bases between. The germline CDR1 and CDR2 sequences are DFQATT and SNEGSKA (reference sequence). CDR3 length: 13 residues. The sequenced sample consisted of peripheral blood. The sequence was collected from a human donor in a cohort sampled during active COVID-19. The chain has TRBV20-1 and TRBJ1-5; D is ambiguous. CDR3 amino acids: CSASQSTNQPQHF. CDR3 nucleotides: TGCAGTGCTAGTCAAAGCACTAATCAGCCCCAGCATTTT.